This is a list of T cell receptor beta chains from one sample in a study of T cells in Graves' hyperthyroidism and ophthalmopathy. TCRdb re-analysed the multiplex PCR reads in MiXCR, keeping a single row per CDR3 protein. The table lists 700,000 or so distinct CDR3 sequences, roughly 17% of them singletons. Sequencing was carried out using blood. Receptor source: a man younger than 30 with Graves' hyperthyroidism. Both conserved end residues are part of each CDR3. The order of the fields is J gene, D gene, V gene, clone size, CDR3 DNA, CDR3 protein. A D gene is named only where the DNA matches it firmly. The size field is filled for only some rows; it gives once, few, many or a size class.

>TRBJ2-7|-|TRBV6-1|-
TGTGCCAGCGCCGCTTACGAGCAGTACTTC
CASAAYEQYF
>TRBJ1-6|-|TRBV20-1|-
TGCAGTGCCGGGTGGGACCACCGGGAGCAGAATTCACCCCTCCACTTT
CSAGWDHREQNSPLHF
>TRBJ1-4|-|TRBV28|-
TGTGCCAGCAGTTTCATAGAGGCAACTAATGAAAAACTGTTTTTT
CASSFIEATNEKLFF
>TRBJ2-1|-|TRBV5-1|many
TGCGCCAGCAGCTTGATGGGACACGACAATGAGCAGTTCTTC
CASSLMGHDNEQFF
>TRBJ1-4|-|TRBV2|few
TGTGCCAGCAAACCGACAGCAACTAATGAAAAACTGTTTTTT
CASKPTATNEKLFF
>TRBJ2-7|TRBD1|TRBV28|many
TGTGCCAGCAGTTTAGGTCCACAGGGGGCGAGGGAGCAGTACTTC
CASSLGPQGAREQYF
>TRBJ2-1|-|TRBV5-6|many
TGTGCCAGCAGCTCAGGTAGTGAGCAGTTCTTC
CASSSGSEQFF
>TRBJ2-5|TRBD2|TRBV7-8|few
TGTGCCAGCAGCTTAGCGAGGCTAGCGGGAGTTTACTTC
CASSLARLAGVYF
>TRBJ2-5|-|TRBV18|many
TGTGCCAGCTCACCGACAATGCAAGAGACCCAGTACTTC
CASSPTMQETQYF
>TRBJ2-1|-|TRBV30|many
TGTGCCTGGAGTGTCCGCCGGGGGCAGTTCTTC
CAWSVRRGQFF
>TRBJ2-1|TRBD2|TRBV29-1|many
TGCAGCGTTCCGGGGACTACCTACAATGAGCAGTTCTTC
CSVPGTTYNEQFF
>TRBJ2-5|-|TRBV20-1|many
TGCAGTGCTAGAGCCACAGAGACCCAGTACTTC
CSARATETQYF
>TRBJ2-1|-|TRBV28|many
TGTGCCAGCAGCCTCCCAGGGGGCGGGAGCTCGGCGGATGAGCAGTTCTTC
CASSLPGGGSSADEQFF
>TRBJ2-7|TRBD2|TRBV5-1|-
TGCGCCAGCAGCAGAACGGCGGGAGTTACCTACGAGCAGTACTTC
CASSRTAGVTYEQYF
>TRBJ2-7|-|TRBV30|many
TGTGCCTGGACACTAGGGGCAGGACACTCCTACGAGCAGTACTTC
CAWTLGAGHSYEQYF
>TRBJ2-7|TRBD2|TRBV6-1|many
TGTGCCAGCAGTACCATCCCGGGACTAATGTCCTACGAGCAGTACTTC
CASSTIPGLMSYEQYF
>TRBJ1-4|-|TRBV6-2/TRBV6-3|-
TGTGCCAGCAGTTACCCAAGGGCAACTAATGAAAAACTGTTTTTT
CASSYPRATNEKLFF
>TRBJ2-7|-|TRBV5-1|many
TGCGCCAGCGTCGGCCCGGGTACCAACGAGCAGTACTTC
CASVGPGTNEQYF
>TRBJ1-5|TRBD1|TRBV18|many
TGTGCCAGCTCACCACGGGGGGACAGGGCGTTGAATCAGCCCCAGCATTTT
CASSPRGDRALNQPQHF
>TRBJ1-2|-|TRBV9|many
TGTGCCAGCAGCGTGGGTCTCGGGGCCGGCTACACCTTC
CASSVGLGAGYTF
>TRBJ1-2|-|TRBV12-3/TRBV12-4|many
TGTGCCAGCGATCCATTACCAGAAGGGTATGGCTACACCTTC
CASDPLPEGYGYTF
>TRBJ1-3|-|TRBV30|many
TGTGCCTGGACGAAGAACATTGGAAACACCATATATTTT
CAWTKNIGNTIYF
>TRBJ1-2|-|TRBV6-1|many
TGTGCCAGCAGTGAAGAGGGGGGACGTTATGGCTACACCTTC
CASSEEGGRYGYTF
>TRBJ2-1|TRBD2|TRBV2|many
TGTGCCAGGCGCCCCGAGGATCCTAGCGGGAGTTCAAATGAGCAGTTCTTC
CARRPEDPSGSSNEQFF
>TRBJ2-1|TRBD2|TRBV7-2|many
TGTGCCAGCAGCCCCGAGGGCGGGAGGTGGAATGAGCAGTTCTTC
CASSPEGGRWNEQFF
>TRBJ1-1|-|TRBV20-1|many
TGCAGTGCTAGTGCCCACAGGGTAGATTTTGAAGCTTTCTTT
CSASAHRVDFEAFF
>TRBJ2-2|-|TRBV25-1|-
TGTGCCAGCAGTGAAAGAAGGAACACCGGGGAGCTGTTTTTT
CASSERRNTGELFF
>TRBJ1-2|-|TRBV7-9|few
TGTGCCAGCAGTAACCTCGGGACGCAGCAGAACTATGGCTACACCTTC
CASSNLGTQQNYGYTF
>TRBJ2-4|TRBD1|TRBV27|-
TGTGCCAGCAGTACCCAACAGGGGAACATTCAGTACTTC
CASSTQQGNIQYF
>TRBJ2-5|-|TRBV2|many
TGTGCCAGCAGTGCCGGGGCCCAAGAGACCCAGTACTTC
CASSAGAQETQYF
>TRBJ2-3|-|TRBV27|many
TGTGCCAGCACCTACGCAGATACGCAGTATTTT
CASTYADTQYF
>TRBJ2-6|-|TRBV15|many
TGTGCCACCAGCGGAAGTCTAAAGACCGGGGCCAACGTCCTGACTTTC
CATSGSLKTGANVLTF
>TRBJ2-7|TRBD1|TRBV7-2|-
TGTGCCAGCAGCCGAGGACAGGGCTCCTACGAGCGGTACTTC
CASSRGQGSYERYF
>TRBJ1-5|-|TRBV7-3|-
TGTGCCAGCAGCTCAGACCATAGCAATCAGCCCCAGCATTTT
CASSSDHSNQPQHF
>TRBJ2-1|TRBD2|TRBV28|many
TGTGCCAGCAGTTCGCGGACTAGCGGAAAGCGCGATGAGCAGTTCTTC
CASSSRTSGKRDEQFF
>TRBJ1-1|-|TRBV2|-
TGTGCCAGCAGTGTCGGTGGTGGGAGGGGCATGAACACTGAAGCTTTCTTT
CASSVGGGRGMNTEAFF
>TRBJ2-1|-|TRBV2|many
TGTGCCAGCTTCTGGAGGGGGGCCTACAATGAGCAGTTCTTC
CASFWRGAYNEQFF
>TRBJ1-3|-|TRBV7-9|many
TGTGCCAGCAGCTTAGCGGGGACCCAACACCGAAACACCATATATTTT
CASSLAGTQHRNTIYF
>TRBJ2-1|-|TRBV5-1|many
TGCGCCAGCAGCCCCCCTCCTCGCGATGAGCAGTTCTTC
CASSPPPRDEQFF
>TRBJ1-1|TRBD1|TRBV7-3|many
TGTGCCAGCAGCTCACAGGGGGCGCTGATTAGTGAAGCTTTCTTT
CASSSQGALISEAFF
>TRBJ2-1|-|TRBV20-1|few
TGCAGTGCTCGGTTTTTTCTCGGGAATGAGCAGTTCTTC
CSARFFLGNEQFF
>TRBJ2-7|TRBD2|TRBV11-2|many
TGTGCCAGCAGCCTGACTAGCGCTCAAGGGCAGTACTTC
CASSLTSAQGQYF
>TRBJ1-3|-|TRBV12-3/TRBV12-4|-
TGTGCCAGCAGTTTAGCGACAGTCACCATATATTTT
CASSLATVTIYF
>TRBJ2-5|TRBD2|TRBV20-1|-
TGCAGTGCTAGAGATAAAGGGACTAGCGGGGAGACCCAGTACTTC
CSARDKGTSGETQYF
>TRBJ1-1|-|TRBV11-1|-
TGTGCCAGCAGCCTCCACGGGGGGGGGGCGTCTGAAGCTTTCTTT
CASSLHGGGASEAFF
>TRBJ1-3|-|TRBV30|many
TGTGCCTGGAGTTGGGGTTTTTCTGGAAACACCATATATTTT
CAWSWGFSGNTIYF
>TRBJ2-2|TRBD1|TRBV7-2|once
TGTGCGAGCAGCTACGGACAGGGGCGGACCGGGGAGCTGTTTTTT
CASSYGQGRTGELFF
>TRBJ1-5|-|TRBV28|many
TGTGCCAGCAGCCTACGGGGGGCCAGCAATCAGCCCCAGCATTTT
CASSLRGASNQPQHF
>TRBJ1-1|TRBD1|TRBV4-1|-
TGCGCCAGCAGCCAAGACCCGGGACAGCTTAACACTGAAGCTTTCTTT
CASSQDPGQLNTEAFF
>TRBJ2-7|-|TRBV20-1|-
TGCAGTGCTAGAGTGGCCGGGGTCCTTAGGGAGCAGTACTTC
CSARVAGVLREQYF
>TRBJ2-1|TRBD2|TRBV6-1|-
TGTGCCAGCAGAGTCTGGCGGGAGAGCTCCTACAATGAGCAGTTCTTC
CASRVWRESSYNEQFF
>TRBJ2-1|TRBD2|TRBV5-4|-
TGTGCCAGCAGCTCCGCAGCGGGAGGGCTGCGGGGCAATGAGCAGTTCTTC
CASSSAAGGLRGNEQFF
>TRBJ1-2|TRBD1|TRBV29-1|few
TGCAGCGTACCGGGACAGGGGGGTCGCGGCTACACCTTC
CSVPGQGGRGYTF
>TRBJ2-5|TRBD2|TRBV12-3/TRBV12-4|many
TGTGCCAGCAGCTCTAGACTAGCGGGAGTAGAGACCCAGTACTTC
CASSSRLAGVETQYF
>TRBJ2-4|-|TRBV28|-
TGTGCCAGCACCTTGGCGTCCCAAAACATTCAGTACTTC
CASTLASQNIQYF
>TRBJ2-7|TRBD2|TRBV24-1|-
TGTGCCACCAGTGACCCCGGGACTAGCGGGAGTAAATACGAGCAGTACTTC
CATSDPGTSGSKYEQYF